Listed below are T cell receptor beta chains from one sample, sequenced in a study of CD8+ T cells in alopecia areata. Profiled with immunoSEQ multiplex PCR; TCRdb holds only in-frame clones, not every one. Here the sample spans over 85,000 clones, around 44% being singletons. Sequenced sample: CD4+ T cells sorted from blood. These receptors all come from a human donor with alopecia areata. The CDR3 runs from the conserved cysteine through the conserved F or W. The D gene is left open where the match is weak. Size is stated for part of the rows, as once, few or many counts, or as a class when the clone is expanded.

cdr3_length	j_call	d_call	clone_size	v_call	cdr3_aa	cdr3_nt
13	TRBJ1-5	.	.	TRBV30	CAWSVQGRQPQHF	TGTGCCTGGAGTGTACAGGGACGTCAGCCCCAGCATTTT
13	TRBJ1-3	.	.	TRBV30	CAWSTSSGNTIYF	TGTGCCTGGAGCACCAGCTCTGGAAACACCATATATTTT
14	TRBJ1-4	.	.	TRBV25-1	CASSELAVGEKLFF	TGTGCCAGCAGTGAATTGGCGGTAGGAGAAAAACTGTTTTTT
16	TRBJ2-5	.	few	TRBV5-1	CASSLDGGTYQETQYF	TGCGCCAGCAGCTTGGATGGGGGCACCTACCAAGAGACCCAGTACTTC
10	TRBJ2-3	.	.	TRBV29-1	CSAGTDTQYF	TGCAGCGCCGGAACAGATACGCAGTATTTT
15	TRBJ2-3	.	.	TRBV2	CASSPGGISTDTQYF	TGTGCCAGCTCGCCAGGCGGGATCAGCACAGATACGCAGTATTTT
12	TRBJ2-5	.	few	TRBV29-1	CSVVGGGETQYF	TGCAGCGTGGTTGGAGGGGGGGAGACCCAGTACTTC
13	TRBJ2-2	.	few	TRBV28	CASGSRNTGELFF	TGTGCCAGCGGAAGCCGGAACACCGGGGAGCTGTTTTTT
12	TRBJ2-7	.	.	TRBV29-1	CSVLKVPDEQYF	TGCAGCGTCCTCAAGGTCCCGGACGAGCAGTACTTC
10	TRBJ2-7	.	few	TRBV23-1	CASSHDEQYF	TGCGCCAGCAGTCATGACGAGCAGTACTTC
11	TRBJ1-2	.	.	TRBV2	CASVRDYGYTF	TGTGCCAGCGTGAGAGATTATGGCTACACCTTC
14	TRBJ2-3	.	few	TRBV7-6	CASSSRQATDTQYF	TGTGCCAGCAGCTCAAGACAGGCCACAGATACGCAGTATTTT
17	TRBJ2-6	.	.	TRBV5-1	CASSLTVPGSGANVLTF	TGCGCCAGCAGCTTAACAGTTCCGGGCTCTGGGGCCAACGTCCTGACTTTC
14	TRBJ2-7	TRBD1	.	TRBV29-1	CSVDKGQASYEQYF	TGCAGCGTTGATAAAGGACAGGCTTCCTACGAGCAGTACTTC
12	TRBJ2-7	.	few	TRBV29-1	CSVEDAGDEQYF	TGCAGCGTTGAAGATGCGGGTGACGAGCAGTACTTC
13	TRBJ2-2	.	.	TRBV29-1	CSVGRPEAGELFF	TGCAGCGTTGGCCGACCCGAGGCCGGGGAGCTGTTTTTT
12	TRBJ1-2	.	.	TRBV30	CAWSVSSYGYTF	TGTGCCTGGAGTGTCAGTAGCTATGGCTACACCTTC
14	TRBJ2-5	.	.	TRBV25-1	CASSEYIPGETQYF	TGTGCCAGCAGTGAATATATTCCAGGGGAGACCCAGTACTTC
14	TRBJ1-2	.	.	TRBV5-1	CASTIGRGDHGYTF	TGCGCCAGCACCATCGGCAGGGGTGACCATGGCTACACCTTC
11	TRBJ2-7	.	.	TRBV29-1	CSVEGAYEQYF	TGCAGCGTGGAGGGGGCCTACGAGCAGTACTTC
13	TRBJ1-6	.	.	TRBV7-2	CASSLGPTSPLHF	TGTGCCAGCAGCTTAGGACCGACCTCACCCCTCCACTTT
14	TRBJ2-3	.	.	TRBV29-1	CSVGSGWYTDTQYF	TGCAGCGTTGGGTCGGGTTGGTACACAGATACGCAGTATTTT
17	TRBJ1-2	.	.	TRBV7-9	CASPKSESGHTRYGYTF	TGTGCCAGCCCTAAGTCCGAGTCGGGGCATACCCGGTATGGCTACACCTTC
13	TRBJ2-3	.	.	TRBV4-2	CASSPQSTDTQYF	TGTGCCAGCAGCCCGCAGTCCACAGATACGCAGTATTTT
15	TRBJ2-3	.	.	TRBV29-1	CSASGTLGYTDTQYF	TGCAGTGCCTCGGGGACCCTGGGTTACACAGATACGCAGTATTTT
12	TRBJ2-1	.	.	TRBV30	CAWHDFPDEQFF	TGTGCCTGGCACGACTTTCCGGATGAGCAGTTCTTC
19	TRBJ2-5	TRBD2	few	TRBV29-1	CSVTGTSGGRGAVQETQYF	TGCAGCGTTACCGGGACTAGCGGGGGGAGAGGCGCCGTCCAAGAGACCCAGTACTTC
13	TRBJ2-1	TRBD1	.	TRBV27	CASSHRQGDEQFF	TGTGCCAGCAGTCACCGACAGGGCGATGAGCAGTTCTTC
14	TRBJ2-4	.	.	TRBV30	CAWSAQGAKNIQYF	TGTGCCTGGAGTGCGCAGGGAGCCAAAAACATTCAGTACTTC
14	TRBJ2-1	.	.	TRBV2	CASREASFYNEQFF	TGTGCCAGCAGAGAAGCTAGCTTCTACAATGAGCAGTTCTTC
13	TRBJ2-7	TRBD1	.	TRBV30	CAWNPGQTYEQYF	TGTGCCTGGAATCCGGGACAGACCTACGAGCAGTACTTC
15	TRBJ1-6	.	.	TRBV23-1	CASSRYLEWPSPLHF	TGCGCCAGCAGTCGATACCTCGAATGGCCTTCACCCCTCCACTTT
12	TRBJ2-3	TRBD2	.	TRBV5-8	CASSPGRDTQYF	TGTGCCAGCAGCCCCGGGAGGGATACGCAGTATTTT
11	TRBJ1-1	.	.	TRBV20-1	CSADKRGEAFF	TGCAGTGCTGATAAACGTGGGGAAGCTTTCTTT
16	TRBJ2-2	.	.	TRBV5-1	CASSPPGVSSAGELFF	TGCGCCAGCAGCCCTCCCGGAGTGTCCTCCGCCGGGGAGCTGTTTTTT
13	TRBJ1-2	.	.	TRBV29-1	CSVEGTYNYGYTF	TGCAGCGTTGAAGGGACGTATAACTATGGCTACACCTTC
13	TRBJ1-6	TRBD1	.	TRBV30	CAWVSTGDSPLHF	TGTGCCTGGGTTTCGACAGGGGATTCACCCCTCCACTTT
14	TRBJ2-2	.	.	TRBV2	CASSDRTGTGELFF	TGTGCCAGCAGTGATAGGACTGGCACCGGGGAGCTGTTTTTT